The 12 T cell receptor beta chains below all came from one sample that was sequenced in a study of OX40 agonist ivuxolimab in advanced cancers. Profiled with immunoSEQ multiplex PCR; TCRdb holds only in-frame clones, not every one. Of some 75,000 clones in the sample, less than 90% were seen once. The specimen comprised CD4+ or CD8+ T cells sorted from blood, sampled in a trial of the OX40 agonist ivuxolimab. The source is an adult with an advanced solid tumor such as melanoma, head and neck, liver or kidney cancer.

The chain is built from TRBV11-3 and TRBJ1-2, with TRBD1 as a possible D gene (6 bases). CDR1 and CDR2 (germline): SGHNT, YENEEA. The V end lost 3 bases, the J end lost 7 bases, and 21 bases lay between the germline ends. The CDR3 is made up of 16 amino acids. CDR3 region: CASSLGAGGTSGGYTF. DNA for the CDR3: TGTGCCAGCAGCTTGGGGGCCGGGGGGACCAGTGGTGGCTACACCTTC.

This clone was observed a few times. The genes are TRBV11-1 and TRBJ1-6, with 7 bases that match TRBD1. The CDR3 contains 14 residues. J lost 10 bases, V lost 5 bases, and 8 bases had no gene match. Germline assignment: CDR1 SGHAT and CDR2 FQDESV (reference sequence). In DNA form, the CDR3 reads TGTGCCAGCAGCCTTCTGACAGGGCAATCACCCCTCCACTTT. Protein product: CASSLLTGQSPLHF.

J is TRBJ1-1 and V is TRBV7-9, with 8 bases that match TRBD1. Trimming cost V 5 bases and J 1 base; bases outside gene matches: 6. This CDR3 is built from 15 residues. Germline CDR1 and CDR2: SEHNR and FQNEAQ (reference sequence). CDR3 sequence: CASSLLTGANTEAFF. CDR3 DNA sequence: TGTGCCAGCAGCCTTCTGACAGGGGCGAACACTGAAGCTTTCTTT. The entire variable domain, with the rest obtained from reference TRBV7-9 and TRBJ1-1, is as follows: DTGVSQNPRHKITKRGQNVTFRCDPISEHNRLYWYRQTLGQGPEFLTYFQNEAQLEKSRLLSDRFSAERPKGSFSTLEIQRTEQGDSAMYLCASSLLTGANTEAFFGQGTRLTVV.

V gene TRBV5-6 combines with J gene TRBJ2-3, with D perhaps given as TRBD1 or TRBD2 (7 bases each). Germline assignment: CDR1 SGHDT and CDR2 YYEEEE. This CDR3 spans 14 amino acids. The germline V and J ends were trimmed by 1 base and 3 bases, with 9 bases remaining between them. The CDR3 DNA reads TGTGCCAGCAGCTTGCAGGGGGGGACAGATACGCAGTATTTT. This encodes CASSLQGGTDTQYF.

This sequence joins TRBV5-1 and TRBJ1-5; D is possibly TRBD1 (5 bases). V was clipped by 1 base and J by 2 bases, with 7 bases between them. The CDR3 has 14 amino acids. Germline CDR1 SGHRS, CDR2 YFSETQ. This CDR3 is CASSLQGGNQPQHF. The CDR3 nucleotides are TGCGCCAGCAGCTTGCAGGGTGGCAATCAGCCCCAGCATTTT.

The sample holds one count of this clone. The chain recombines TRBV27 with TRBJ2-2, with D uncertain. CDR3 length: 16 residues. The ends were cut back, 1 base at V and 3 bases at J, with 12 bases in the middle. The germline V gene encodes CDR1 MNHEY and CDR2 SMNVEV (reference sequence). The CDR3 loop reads CASSLLLPQYTGELFF. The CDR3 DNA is TGTGCCAGCAGTTTATTACTCCCCCAGTACACCGGGGAGCTGTTTTTT.

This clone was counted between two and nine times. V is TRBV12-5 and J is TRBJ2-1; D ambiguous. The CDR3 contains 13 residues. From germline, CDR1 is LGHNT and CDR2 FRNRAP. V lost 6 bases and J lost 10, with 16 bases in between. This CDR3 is CASGHGEPEEQFF. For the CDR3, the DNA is TGTGCTAGTGGACATGGAGAGCCGGAGGAGCAGTTCTTC.

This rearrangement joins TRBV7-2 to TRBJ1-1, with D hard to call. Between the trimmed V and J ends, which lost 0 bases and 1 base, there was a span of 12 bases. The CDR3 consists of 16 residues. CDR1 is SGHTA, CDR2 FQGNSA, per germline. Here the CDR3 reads CASSLAPRLTNTEAFF. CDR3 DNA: TGTGCCAGCAGCTTAGCGCCACGGCTTACGAACACTGAAGCTTTCTTT.

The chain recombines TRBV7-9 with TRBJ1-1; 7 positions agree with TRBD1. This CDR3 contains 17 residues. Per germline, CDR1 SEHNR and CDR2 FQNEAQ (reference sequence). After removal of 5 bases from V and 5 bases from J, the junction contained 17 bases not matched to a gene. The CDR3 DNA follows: TGTGCCAGCAGCACGAGATTCTGGACAGGTGGGCGGACTGAAGCTTTCTTT. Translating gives CASSTRFWTGGRTEAFF.

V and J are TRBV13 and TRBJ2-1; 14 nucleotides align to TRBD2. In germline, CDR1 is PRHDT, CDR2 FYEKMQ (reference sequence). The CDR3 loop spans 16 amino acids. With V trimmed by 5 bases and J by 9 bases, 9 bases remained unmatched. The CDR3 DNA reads TGTGCCAGCAGCCAAAAGGGACTAGCGGGAGTTCGTGAGCAGTTCTTC. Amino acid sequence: CASSQKGLAGVREQFF.

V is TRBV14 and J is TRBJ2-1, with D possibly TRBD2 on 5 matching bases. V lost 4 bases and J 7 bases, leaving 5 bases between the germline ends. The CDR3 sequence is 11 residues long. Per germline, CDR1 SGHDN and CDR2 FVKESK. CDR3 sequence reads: CASSLANEQFF. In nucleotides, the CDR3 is TGTGCCAGCAGCCTAGCGAATGAGCAGTTCTTC.

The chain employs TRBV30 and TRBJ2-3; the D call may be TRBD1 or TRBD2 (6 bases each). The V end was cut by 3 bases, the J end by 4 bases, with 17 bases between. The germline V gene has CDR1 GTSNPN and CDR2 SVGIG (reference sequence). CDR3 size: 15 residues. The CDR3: CAWSLGGRLADTQYF. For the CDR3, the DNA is TGTGCCTGGAGCCTAGGGGGGAGGCTGGCAGATACGCAGTATTTT.